The 28 T cell receptor beta chains presented below share a single source sample, sequenced in a study of blood T cell repertoires in COVID-19. The data were produced by immunoSEQ multiplex PCR, yet TCRdb's version contains in-frame clones alone and is incomplete. The sample has around 130,000 clones, approximately 89% seen once. Specimen: peripheral blood. Receptors were obtained from a man aged 60-69 years with active or convalescent COVID-19.

The sample holds one count of this clone. The chain uses TRBV6-5 and TRBJ1-1; perhaps TRBD1 as D (5 bases). Trimming pared 2 bases from V and 3 bases from J, leaving 13 bases between. There are 15 residues in the CDR3. Germline V CDR1 and CDR2: MNHEY, SVGAGI. The CDR3 protein is CASSYQTDLDTEAFF. The CDR3 nucleotides are TGTGCCAGCAGTTACCAGACAGATCTCGACACTGAAGCTTTCTTT.

The chain uses TRBV19 and TRBJ2-7, with D perhaps matching TRBD2 (6 bases). This CDR3 is 16 amino acids long. Germline CDR1 and CDR2: LNHDA and SQIVND (reference sequence). The ends were cut back, 5 bases at V and 5 bases at J, with 22 bases in the middle. In DNA form, the CDR3 reads TGTGCCAGTAGTCCCCGGGGGAAGCTCTCGGACGACGAGCAGTACTTC. This gives the protein CASSPRGKLSDDEQYF.

This chain connects TRBV19 to TRBJ2-5; the match to TRBD1 covers 8 bases. With V trimmed by 5 bases and J by 4 bases, 3 bases remained unmatched. The CDR3 covers 13 residues. CDR1 and CDR2 from the germline V gene are LNHDA and SQIVND (reference sequence). The CDR3: CASSVDRAETQYF. Written as DNA, the CDR3 is TGTGCCAGTAGTGTGGACAGGGCAGAGACCCAGTACTTC. Combining the CDR3 with reference TRBV19 and TRBJ2-5 gives the whole variable domain DGGITQSPKYLFRKEGQNVTLSCEQNLNHDAMYWYRQDPGQGLRLIYYSQIVNDFQKGDIAEGYSVSREKKESFPLTVTSAQKNPTAFYLCASSVDRAETQYFGPGTRLLVL.

The genes are TRBV6-5 and TRBJ1-5; D is ambiguous. Germline V gives CDR1 MNHEY, CDR2 SVGAGI. V lost 5 bases and J 2 bases, leaving 10 bases between the germline ends. The CDR3 has 14 residues. The CDR3 DNA sequence: TGTGCCAGCAGTCCGGACGGGGGCAATCAGCCCCAGCATTTT. The encoded protein is CASSPDGGNQPQHF.

The chain carries TRBV27 and TRBJ1-5; D not certain. The CDR3 sequence is 14 residues long. V lost 2 bases and J 2 bases, leaving 7 bases between the germline ends. Germline V gene data show CDR1 as MNHEY and CDR2 as SMNVEV (reference sequence). The CDR3 protein is CASSLEGGNQPQHF. CDR3 nucleotides: TGTGCCAGCAGTTTAGAGGGAGGCAATCAGCCCCAGCATTTT.

V usage is TRBV28 and J usage is TRBJ2-1; tentatively, D is TRBD1 (5 bases). Germline CDR1 MDHEN, CDR2 SYDVKM. This CDR3 is 12 amino acids long. V dropped 2 bases and J dropped 12 bases, with 11 bases sitting between them. CDR3 in amino acids: CASSLGASGQFF. CDR3 coding DNA: TGTGCCAGCAGTTTAGGGGCTAGTGGGCAGTTCTTC.

CDR3: CASSPWTGSSSYNEQFF. The CDR3, as DNA: TGTGCCAGCAGCCCTTGGACAGGGAGCAGCTCCTACAATGAGCAGTTCTTC. This chain links TRBV28 with TRBJ2-1, with TRBD1 identical over 8 bases. The CDR3 extends over 17 amino acids. Germline V lookup: CDR1 MDHEN, CDR2 SYDVKM. V lost 6 bases, J lost 0 bases, and 10 bases stayed unmatched.

This clone was observed a single time. The V call is TRBV27, the J call TRBJ2-1, with D unclear. CDR3 length: 14 residues. The germline V gene has CDR1 MNHEY and CDR2 SMNVEV (reference sequence). Between the trimmed V and J ends, which lost 5 bases and 5 bases, there was a span of 13 bases. Here the CDR3 DNA reads TGTGCCAGCAGTCCCGGCTACAGAGACAATGAGCAGTTCTTC. As protein: CASSPGYRDNEQFF.

CDR3 nucleotides: TGTGCCAGCAGTATACTAGCGGGAGTGGGCACCGGGGAGCTGTTTTTT. It translates to CASSILAGVGTGELFF. This chain connects TRBV6-6 to TRBJ2-2, with 11 bases lining up with TRBD2. This CDR3 has 16 amino acids. V dropped 5 bases and J dropped 4; count of bases not matched to a gene: 6. Per germline, CDR1 MNHNY and CDR2 SVGAGI (reference sequence).

The rearrangement joins TRBV11-2 to TRBJ2-1, with D perhaps TRBD1 (6 bases). The germline V and J ends were trimmed by 6 bases and 10 bases, with 19 bases remaining between them. This CDR3 has 14 residues. Germline assignment: CDR1 SGHAT and CDR2 FQNNGV. CDR3 DNA: TGTGCCAGCAGTTCGGATACAGGGTCGGGGGAGCAGTTCTTC. Translated: CASSSDTGSGEQFF.

This clone showed up just a few times. The rearrangement joins TRBV24-1 to TRBJ2-5; 7 positions match TRBD2. V was pared by 5 bases and J by 2 bases, with 7 bases of the junction left unmatched. Germline V gene data show CDR1 as KGHDR and CDR2 as SFDVKD. The CDR3 consists of 15 residues. Here the CDR3 reads CATSVSSGSQETQYF. In DNA, the CDR3 is TGTGCCACCAGTGTTTCTAGCGGCTCTCAAGAGACCCAGTACTTC.

Turning to this clone: One end of the junction varies from germline; a read error may be responsible. The sample holds other DNA sequences that translate to the same CDR3. The chain is built from TRBV4-1 and TRBJ2-1; 10 bases agree with TRBD2. The CDR3 consists of 16 residues. Germline V gene data show CDR1 as MGHRA and CDR2 as YSYEKL. The CDR3 region has the DNA TGCGCCAGTAGCCAACCGCCTAGCGGGAGTGACAATGAGCAGTTCTTC. This codes for CASSQPPSGSDNEQFF.

The rearrangement uses TRBV11-2 and TRBJ1-2; TRBD1 aligns across 10 bases. V trimming: 1 base; J trimming: 3 bases; junction bases outside the gene matches: 8. The CDR3 sequence is 17 residues long. CDR1 and CDR2 (germline): SGHAT, FQNNGV. The CDR3 sequence is CASSLAGQGRIDYGYTF. The CDR3 DNA sequence: TGTGCCAGCAGCTTAGCGGGACAGGGGCGAATAGACTATGGCTACACCTTC.

The chain combines TRBV9 with TRBJ1-5; D call uncertain. Germline assignment: CDR1 SGDLS and CDR2 YYNGEE. Between the trimmed V and J ends, which lost 4 bases and 2 bases, there was a span of 10 bases. This CDR3 comprises 14 residues. The CDR3 DNA follows: TGTGCCAGCAGCCTAGACAATGGCAATCAGCCCCAGCATTTT. Protein sequence: CASSLDNGNQPQHF.

The chain joins TRBV4-3 to TRBJ2-5, with no clear D. CDR3 length: 15 residues. V was clipped by 0 bases and J by 5 bases, with 13 bases between them. Per germline, CDR1 LGHNA and CDR2 YSLEER. This CDR3 is CASSQDQVGRETQYF. The CDR3 DNA is TGCGCCAGCAGCCAAGATCAAGTGGGCCGGGAGACCCAGTACTTC.

This chain uses TRBV13 with TRBJ2-4; perhaps TRBD1 as D (6 bases). The CDR3 length is 16 residues. Trimming removed 0 bases from V and 3 bases from J, with 12 bases in between. Germline V gives CDR1 PRHDT, CDR2 FYEKMQ (reference sequence). CDR3 protein: CASSLGQGIGKNIQYF. CDR3 bases: TGTGCCAGCAGCTTAGGTCAGGGGATCGGCAAAAACATTCAGTACTTC. Looking up the rest from reference TRBV13 and TRBJ2-4 gives the full variable domain: AAGVIQSPRHLIKEKRETATLKCYPIPRHDTVYWYQQGPGQDPQFLISFYEKMQSDKGSIPDRFSAQQFSDYHSELNMSSLELGDSALYFCASSLGQGIGKNIQYFGAGTRLSVL.

CDR3 loop: CATSNPTALSAAFF. Here the CDR3 DNA reads TGTGCCACCAGCAACCCCACAGCCCTCTCGGCAGCTTTCTTT. The chain combines TRBV15 with TRBJ1-1; no clear D gene. The CDR3 has 14 amino acids. The germline gives CDR1 LNHNV, CDR2 YYDKDF (reference sequence). Trimming shortened V by 4 bases and J by 10 bases, and 19 bases separated the two germline ends.

As for this clone: Other DNA sequences in this sample translate to the same CDR3. The chain uses TRBV12-3 or TRBV12-4 and TRBJ2-7; D not certain. The CDR3 has 12 amino acids. The germline V and J ends were trimmed by 6 bases and 2 bases, with 8 bases remaining between them. The CDR3 loop is CASSLGTYEQYF. For the CDR3, the DNA is TGTGCCAGCAGCCTCGGTACCTACGAGCAGTACTTC.

The V call is TRBV2, the J call TRBJ1-1, with D possibly matching TRBD1 (6 bases). Trimming removed 7 bases from V and 0 bases from J, with 15 bases in between. The CDR3 has 15 amino acids. The V gene's germline CDR1 is SNHLY and CDR2 FYNNEI. In DNA, the CDR3 is TGTGCCAGCACTCCCTCGGGACAAATGAACACTGAAGCTTTCTTT. Residues: CASTPSGQMNTEAFF.

This clone has only a few counts. This chain links TRBV7-9 with TRBJ2-7; TRBD2 aligns across 7 bases. Looked up from germline, CDR1 is SEHNR and CDR2 is FQNEAQ (reference sequence). V lost 4 bases to trimming and J lost 3 bases; unmatched junction nucleotides: 15. This CDR3 contains 17 residues. The CDR3 loop reads CASSSRTSSGGIYEQYF. For the CDR3, the DNA is TGTGCCAGCAGCTCACGGACATCGTCGGGAGGTATCTACGAGCAGTACTTC.

The chain combines TRBV6-1 with TRBJ2-7; D is undetermined. This CDR3 is 13 amino acids long. Per germline, CDR1 MNHNS and CDR2 SASEGT. The V end lost 2 bases, the J end lost 0 bases, and 5 bases lay between the germline ends. CDR3 bases: TGTGCCAGCAGTGAAATAAACTCCTACGAGCAGTACTTC. Translating gives CASSEINSYEQYF.

The rearrangement joins TRBV11-1 to TRBJ1-2; the D is unclear. The CDR3 has 14 residues. Germline V gene lookup returns CDR1 SGHAT and CDR2 FQDESV (reference sequence). V was clipped by 5 bases and J by 8 bases, with 18 bases between them. CDR3 nucleotide sequence: TGTGCCAGCAGCCCACCCTCCGGGGTGTACGGCTACACCTTC. It yields the protein CASSPPSGVYGYTF.

The chain uses TRBV10-3 and TRBJ2-7; 14 bases fit TRBD2. The CDR3 runs 14 residues. CDR1 is ENHRY, CDR2 SYGVKD, per germline. The V segment lost 6 bases and the J segment 4 bases; nucleotides outside the gene matches: 2. CDR3: CAISGTSGSYEQYF. In DNA, the CDR3 is TGTGCCATCAGCGGGACTAGCGGGAGTTACGAGCAGTACTTC.

Written as DNA, the CDR3 is TGCAGCGTGGAAACAGTTCCCTATGGCTACACCTTC. Protein product: CSVETVPYGYTF. V usage is TRBV29-1 and J usage is TRBJ1-2, with unresolved D. V was clipped by 6 bases and J by 4 bases, with 12 bases between them. Germline values: CDR1 SQVTM, CDR2 ANQGSEA. The CDR3 sequence is 12 residues long.

The chain employs TRBV28 and TRBJ1-6, with TRBD1 matching over 8 bases. This CDR3 region has 17 residues. J gave up 2 bases and V 5 bases, and 8 bases lay outside the gene matches. CDR1 is MDHEN, CDR2 SYDVKM, per germline. This chain's CDR3 is CASSHGQGGTYNSPLHF. CDR3 nucleotides: TGTGCCAGCAGTCACGGACAGGGTGGCACCTATAATTCACCCCTCCACTTT.

In its sample, this clone was seen once. This chain uses TRBV18 with TRBJ2-3; 8 bases agree with TRBD2. CDR1 and CDR2 (germline): KGHSH, LQKENI. Germline trimming cut 1 base from V and 7 bases from J; bases unmatched to any gene: 4. The CDR3 length is 14 residues. In DNA, the CDR3 is TGTGCCAGCTCACCACTCGGGAGGGCGAATACGCAGTATTTT. Translating gives CASSPLGRANTQYF.

The J gene is TRBJ2-7, the V gene TRBV28; 7 nucleotides line up with TRBD2. V lost 4 bases and J lost 1; bases outside the gene matches: 13. The CDR3 has 17 amino acids. CDR1 and CDR2 (germline): MDHEN, SYDVKM. Here the CDR3 DNA reads TGTGCCAGCAGTTCCCGGTCCGGGCGGGAGACATCCTACGAGCAGTACTTC. This codes for CASSSRSGRETSYEQYF.

The chain is built from TRBV19 and TRBJ2-1, with 9 bases matching TRBD1. The CDR3 length is 15 residues. The germline V gene encodes CDR1 LNHDA and CDR2 SQIVND (reference sequence). J gave up 2 bases and V 5 bases, and 4 bases lay outside the gene matches. CDR3 DNA sequence: TGTGCCAGTAGTGCCCGGACAGGGGCCTACAATGAGCAGTTCTTC. Its translation is CASSARTGAYNEQFF.